The 14 T cell receptor beta chains below come from one sample, sequenced in a study of CD4+ T cells in melanoma (dated by TCRdb to the early 2020s). Libraries were constructed by the immunoSEQ multiplex PCR assay. TCRdb took this table from immuneACCESS and kept in-frame rearrangements with V and J called. Such tables lack part of the clones; where checked against another copy, unresolved V genes explain under half of the gap, and the rest is unexplained. In all, the sample holds some 47,000 clones, and 80% to 90% of those were seen once. The top ten clonotypes cover 12% of the sample. Specimen: peripheral blood. These receptors came from a human donor with melanoma.

The chain carries TRBV18 and TRBJ2-7; 9 bases are shared with TRBD1. Germline CDR1 and CDR2: KGHSH and LQKENI. The CDR3 totals 14 residues. V lost 0 bases to trimming and J lost 3 bases; unmatched junction nucleotides: 0. CDR3 sequence (DNA): TGTGCCAGCTCACCACCGGGACAGGGCTACGAGCAGTACTTC. Its protein product is CASSPPGQGYEQYF.

The rearrangement uses TRBV10-2 and TRBJ1-1; 8 bases fit TRBD1. The CDR3 runs to 12 residues. Unmatched junction bases numbered 3, after V lost 8 bases and J lost 4 bases. Germline CDR1 and CDR2: WSHSY and SAAADI. CDR3 nucleotides: TGCGCCAGCGGACAGGGCGGCACTGAAGCTTTCTTT. Its translation: CASGQGGTEAFF.

This chain joins TRBV5-1 and TRBJ1-2, with D hard to call. The germline V gene encodes CDR1 SGHRS and CDR2 YFSETQ. This CDR3 has 15 amino acids. The ends were cut back, 0 bases at V and 4 bases at J, with 13 bases in the middle. This chain's CDR3 is CASSLEARWSYGYTF. CDR3 nucleotides: TGCGCCAGCAGCTTGGAGGCGCGATGGAGCTATGGCTACACCTTC.

The chain recombines TRBV2 with TRBJ2-7, with D perhaps TRBD1 or TRBD2 (5 bases each). Trimming shortened V by 9 bases and J by 7 bases, and 16 bases separated the two germline ends. The CDR3 consists of 12 residues. Germline loops: CDR1 SNHLY, CDR2 FYNNEI. CDR3 in amino acids: CASLPGEGEQYF. The CDR3 DNA sequence: TGTGCCAGTCTCCCAGGTGAGGGGGAGCAGTACTTC.

The rearrangement joins TRBV19 to TRBJ1-1, with no clear D. Trimming took off 8 bases at V and 0 bases at J, with 10 bases between the two ends. The CDR3 length is 13 residues. CDR1 and CDR2 from the germline V gene are LNHDA and SQIVND (reference sequence). The CDR3 DNA follows: TGTGCCAGTGGGAAAGGGTTGAACACTGAAGCTTTCTTT. Its protein product is CASGKGLNTEAFF.

The chain links TRBV30 to TRBJ1-1; D may be TRBD1 (6 bases). The V gene lost 3 bases and the J gene lost 10 bases, with 12 bases spanning the gap. This CDR3 spans 11 amino acids. CDR1 is GTSNPN and CDR2 is SVGIG in the germline V gene (reference sequence). The CDR3 protein is CAWRQGLVAFF. The CDR3 nucleotides read TGTGCCTGGAGGCAGGGGCTCGTAGCTTTCTTT.

The chain links TRBV5-6 to TRBJ2-7; no definite D call. V lost 4 bases and J lost 4, with 15 bases in between. In germline, CDR1 is SGHDT, CDR2 YYEEEE. The CDR3 is 14 amino acids. The CDR3: CASSIATSGYEQYF. The CDR3 nucleotides read TGTGCCAGCAGCATTGCGACCTCCGGATACGAGCAGTACTTC.

This sequence joins TRBV9 and TRBJ2-7; D perhaps matches TRBD1 (6 bases). The CDR3 consists of 15 residues. CDR1 SGDLS and CDR2 YYNGEE come from the germline V gene. V lost 0 bases, J lost 1 base, and 11 bases lay in between. The DNA for the CDR3 is TGTGCCAGCAGCGTAGAACAGGGTAGTTCCTACGAGCAGTACTTC. Protein product: CASSVEQGSSYEQYF.

This clone appeared a single time. The J gene is TRBJ2-3, the V gene TRBV5-4, with no clear D. CDR1 and CDR2 (germline): SGHNT, YYREEE (reference sequence). V lost 0 bases and J lost 2, with 10 bases in between. There are 15 residues in the CDR3. The CDR3 here is CASSLDDTNTDTQYF. CDR3 coding DNA: TGTGCCAGCAGCTTGGACGACACTAACACAGATACGCAGTATTTT.

This rearrangement joins TRBV13 to TRBJ2-1, with 7 bases aligning to TRBD2. The CDR3 is 15 amino acids. In germline, CDR1 is PRHDT, CDR2 FYEKMQ (reference sequence). V lost 5 bases and J lost 3; bases outside the gene matches: 7. The CDR3 coding sequence is TGTGCCAGCAGCCCCATGCGGGGGAGCTACAATGAGCAGTTCTTC. Amino acids: CASSPMRGSYNEQFF. Drawing the rest from reference TRBV13 and TRBJ2-1, the complete variable domain is AAGVIQSPRHLIKEKRETATLKCYPIPRHDTVYWYQQGPGQDPQFLISFYEKMQSDKGSIPDRFSAQQFSDYHSELNMSSLELGDSALYFCASSPMRGSYNEQFFGPGTRLTVL.

This clone was found once. The gene calls are TRBV30 and TRBJ2-1, with 9 bases aligning to TRBD2. Germline lookup yields CDR1 GTSNPN and CDR2 SVGIG (reference sequence). The CDR3 runs 12 residues. After removal of 8 bases from V and 3 bases from J, the junction contained 2 bases not matched to a gene. The CDR3 sequence is CASSGGYNEQFF. As DNA, the CDR3 is TGTGCCAGTAGCGGGGGCTACAATGAGCAGTTCTTC.

V gene TRBV29-1 combines with J gene TRBJ2-5; 12 bases agree with TRBD2. Germline V gene sequence: CDR1 SQVTM, CDR2 ANQGSEA. CDR3 size: 15 residues. The J segment lost 4 bases and the V segment lost 7 bases, leaving 10 bases of the junction unmatched. CDR3 sequence reads: CSASTSGGQLETQYF. CDR3 nucleotides: TGCAGCGCCTCAACTAGCGGGGGGCAGTTAGAGACCCAGTACTTC.

This clone was observed a single time. This sequence joins TRBV7-3 and TRBJ1-1, with 7 bases that match TRBD1. Germline V CDR1 and CDR2: SGHTA, FQGTGA. J lost 6 bases, V lost 5 bases, and 9 bases had no gene match. This CDR3 contains 14 residues. For the CDR3, the DNA is TGTGCCAGCAGCCCACAGGGGAGTCGGGCTGAAGCTTTCTTT. Protein: CASSPQGSRAEAFF. The full variable domain, rest sourced from reference TRBV7-3 and TRBJ1-1, is GAGVSQTPSNKVTEKGKYVELRCDPISGHTALYWYRQSLGQGPEFLIYFQGTGAADDSGLPNDRFFAVRPEGSVSTLKIQRTERGDSAVYLCASSPQGSRAEAFFGQGTRLTVV.

The V call is TRBV19, the J call TRBJ2-2, with a tentative D call TRBD2 (6 bases). Germline loops: CDR1 LNHDA, CDR2 SQIVND (reference sequence). This CDR3 has 15 amino acids. Trimming cost V 3 bases and J 7 bases, with 15 bases left between them. The CDR3 here is CASSMRDHRGGELFF. DNA of the CDR3: TGTGCCAGTAGTATGCGGGACCACCGGGGCGGGGAGCTGTTTTTT.